This TCR beta chain was recovered during a study of blood T cell repertoires in COVID-19. Study information: Both acute and convalescent COVID-19 samples were obtained from the United States, Italy and Spain.

TCRdb's table, derived via immunoSEQ multiplex PCR, lists solely in-frame clones and lacks some. The repertoire holds about 230,000 clones, over 75% seen once, with about 8% in the top ten. Sequenced input: peripheral blood. The sequence came from a woman at least 80 years old with acute or convalescent COVID-19.

CDR3 protein: CASSDSTLSEPYQETQYF. The CDR3 bases are TGTGCCAGCAGTGACTCGACCCTTAGCGAACCTTACCAAGAGACCCAGTACTTC. The genes are TRBV6-4 and TRBJ2-5; possible D gene TRBD2, 5 bases. Germline V lookup: CDR1 MRHNA, CDR2 SNTAGT. The CDR3 sequence is 18 residues long. V dropped 0 bases and J dropped 0 bases, with 17 bases sitting between them.